The 30 T cell receptor beta chains listed next were all sequenced from one sample in a study of cytomegalovirus exposure and HLA in healthy donors. The PCR ran on 60 Vbeta and 13 Jbeta primers. The data were produced by immunoSEQ multiplex PCR, yet TCRdb's version contains in-frame clones alone and is incomplete. Here the sample spans approximately 82,000 clones, 62% being singletons. The sequencing input was PBMCs. All receptors come from a woman aged 25 to 39 in good health and CMV-seropositive.

This clone has a single count. This rearrangement joins TRBV7-9 to TRBJ2-3; 9 nucleotides line up with TRBD1. The CDR3 loop spans 12 amino acids. Germline V gives CDR1 SEHNR, CDR2 FQNEAQ (reference sequence). V was clipped by 5 bases and J by 10 bases; unmatched bases: 4. CDR3 bases: TGTGCCAGCAGCAGCGGACAGGGGCCGCAGTATTTT. This codes for CASSSGQGPQYF.

This chain's CDR3 is CASSPPGAEAFF. Here the CDR3 DNA reads TGTGCCAGCAGTCCCCCGGGTGCTGAAGCTTTCTTT. V and J are TRBV6-5 and TRBJ1-1, with D unclear. The CDR3 has 12 residues. Germline V gene lookup returns CDR1 MNHEY and CDR2 SVGAGI. V was pared by 5 bases and J by 6 bases, with 10 bases between.

The chain joins TRBV7-2 to TRBJ2-3; 9 positions match TRBD2. CDR1 and CDR2 (germline): SGHTA, FQGNSA. V dropped 2 bases and J dropped 0; count of bases not matched to a gene: 6. The CDR3 covers 17 residues. The CDR3 spells CASSLTKLAGSTDTQYF. The CDR3 DNA reads as TGTGCCAGCAGCTTAACCAAGCTAGCGGGAAGCACAGATACGCAGTATTTT.

The gene calls are TRBV6-1 and TRBJ2-1; D gene unclear. Trimming pared 3 bases from V and 10 bases from J, leaving 7 bases between. CDR3 size: 11 residues. Germline V lookup: CDR1 MNHNS, CDR2 SASEGT. The CDR3 DNA reads TGTGCCAGCAGTGAGAGGTGGGAGCAGTTCTTC. Translation: CASSERWEQFF.

The chain carries TRBV5-1 and TRBJ2-7; 9 nucleotides match TRBD1. V was clipped by 3 bases and J by 7 bases; unmatched bases: 8. The CDR3 has 14 residues. Germline CDR1 and CDR2: SGHRS and YFSETQ. The CDR3 protein is CASSSGQGTEEQYF. DNA for the CDR3: TGCGCCAGCAGCTCGGGACAGGGTACGGAAGAGCAGTACTTC.

The V call is TRBV7-2, the J call TRBJ2-1, with 7 bases lining up with TRBD2. Germline loops: CDR1 SGHTA, CDR2 FQGNSA. This CDR3 spans 17 amino acids. Losses at the gene ends were 1 base for V and 8 bases for J; bases not matched to a gene: 14. CDR3 nucleotide sequence: TGTGCCAGCAGCTTAGGGACGGGCGGGGGTGTTCAGGATGAGCAGTTCTTC. Translated: CASSLGTGGGVQDEQFF. The full variable domain, with the rest looked up from reference TRBV7-2 and TRBJ2-1, is GAGVSQSPSNKVTEKGKDVELRCDPISGHTALYWYRQSLGQGLEFLIYFQGNSAPDKSGLPSDRFSAERTGGSVSTLTIQRTQQEDSAVYLCASSLGTGGGVQDEQFFGPGTRLTVL.

The chain employs TRBV27 and TRBJ1-5; D not certain. Per germline, CDR1 MNHEY and CDR2 SMNVEV (reference sequence). The CDR3 consists of 13 residues. V lost 6 bases, J lost 4 bases, and 10 bases lay in between. The CDR3 nucleotides are TGTGCCAGCAGAAACAGCCTAAATCAGCCCCAGCATTTT. Its protein is CASRNSLNQPQHF.

This chain uses TRBV19 with TRBJ1-2, with 7 bases identical to TRBD1. J gave up 4 bases and V 0 bases, and 2 bases lay outside the gene matches. Germline values: CDR1 LNHDA, CDR2 SQIVND (reference sequence). The length of the CDR3 is 14 residues. The CDR3 sequence: CASSIDRTGYGYTF. The CDR3 bases are TGTGCCAGTAGTATAGATCGGACAGGCTATGGCTACACCTTC.

V gene TRBV10-2 combines with J gene TRBJ1-5; D gene unclear. V was pared by 8 bases and J by 1 base, with 15 bases between. The CDR3 runs 15 residues. Per the germline V gene, CDR1 is WSHSY and CDR2 is SAAADI. The CDR3 region is CASLAGRSSNQPQHF. The DNA of the CDR3 is TGCGCCAGCCTCGCCGGTAGGAGCAGCAATCAGCCCCAGCATTTT.

V is TRBV7-3 and J is TRBJ2-5; the D gene is possibly TRBD2 (7 bases). The DNA end is more similar to TRBJ2-7, so the J call may be wrong. The CDR3 totals 15 residues. The germline CDR1 and CDR2 sequences are SGHTA and FQGTGA. CDR3 sequence: CASSLGGGDPYEQYF. The DNA for the CDR3 is TGTGCCAGCAGCTTAGGCGGGGGCGACCCCTACGAGCAGTACTTC.

To note about this clone: The sample carries other DNA sequences with the same CDR3. The J gene is TRBJ2-5, the V gene TRBV9, with a weak D call TRBD2 (5 bases). The CDR3 length is 14 residues. With 0 bases removed from V and 4 bases from J, the gap between germline ends came to 10 bases. Germline-derived CDR1 and CDR2 are SGDLS and YYNGEE. The CDR3 here is CASSVGRGSETQYF. DNA of the CDR3: TGTGCCAGCAGCGTAGGTCGGGGATCAGAGACCCAGTACTTC.

This chain connects TRBV18 to TRBJ1-1; D possibly corresponds to TRBD1 (5 bases). Trimming removed 6 bases at V and 0 bases at J, with 11 bases between. There are 14 residues in the CDR3. Germline V gene data show CDR1 as KGHSH and CDR2 as LQKENI. CDR3 amino acids: CASSRQSMNTEAFF. The CDR3 region has the DNA TGTGCCAGCTCGCGACAGTCCATGAACACTGAAGCTTTCTTT.

This clone was recorded a few times. This chain links TRBV5-4 with TRBJ2-7; D is unclear. Germline loops: CDR1 SGHNT, CDR2 YYREEE (reference sequence). The CDR3 contains 12 residues. Trimming cost V 1 base and J 6 bases, with 8 bases left between them. CDR3 DNA: TGTGCCAGCAGCTTGCGCGGTAGCGAGCAGTACTTC. Translating it yields CASSLRGSEQYF.

V usage is TRBV18 and J usage is TRBJ2-7, with D tentatively TRBD1 (5 bases). The CDR3 loop spans 12 amino acids. V was pared by 4 bases and J by 3 bases, with 7 bases between. Germline V CDR1 and CDR2: KGHSH, LQKENI. Written as DNA, the CDR3 is TGTGCCAGCTCACGGCAGGGCTACGAGCAGTACTTC. It is translated as CASSRQGYEQYF. Based on the CDR3 plus reference TRBV18 and TRBJ2-7, the full variable domain is NAGVMQNPRHLVRRRGQEARLRCSPMKGHSHVYWYRQLPEEGLKFMVYLQKENIIDESGMPKERFSAEFPKEGPSILRIQQVVRGDSAAYFCASSRQGYEQYFGPGTRLTVT.

The gene calls are TRBV7-8 and TRBJ1-1; 7 bases line up with TRBD1. The junction had 8 bases not matched to a gene; V was cut back by 2 bases and J by 5 bases. This CDR3 region has 15 residues. The V gene's germline CDR1 is SGHVS and CDR2 FQNEAQ. The CDR3 DNA sequence: TGTGCCAGCAGCTTACTCCTAGGGGGCGGGACTGAAGCTTTCTTT. Residues: CASSLLLGGGTEAFF.

The chain employs TRBV30 and TRBJ2-7; 8 positions match TRBD1. The CDR3 runs to 12 residues. Germline-derived CDR1 and CDR2 are GTSNPN and SVGIG (reference sequence). V shed 5 bases, J shed 6 bases, and the junction held 6 bases outside the gene matches. The CDR3 loop is CAWGQGASEQYF. The DNA for the CDR3 is TGTGCCTGGGGGCAGGGGGCTAGCGAGCAGTACTTC.

This chain links TRBV7-9 with TRBJ1-2, with 7 bases that match TRBD1. The V segment lost 5 bases and the J segment 7 bases; nucleotides outside the gene matches: 10. Per the germline V gene, CDR1 is SEHNR and CDR2 is FQNEAQ (reference sequence). CDR3 length: 14 residues. The chain's CDR3 is CASSLQGTQGGYTF. Written as DNA, the CDR3 is TGTGCCAGCAGCCTACAGGGGACGCAGGGTGGCTACACCTTC.

V gene TRBV7-6 combines with J gene TRBJ2-7; D not certain. The V and J ends lost 5 bases and 4 bases respectively, with 15 bases between them. This CDR3 has 14 residues. Germline CDR1 is SGHVS and CDR2 is FNYEAQ. Written as DNA, the CDR3 is TGTGCCAGCAGCCCTCCGAGTTCTCCATACGAGCAGTACTTC. It specifies CASSPPSSPYEQYF.

The CDR3 loop is CASSEVTASEQYF. DNA of the CDR3: TGTGCCAGCAGTGAAGTTACAGCCAGCGAGCAGTACTTC. The chain carries TRBV25-1 and TRBJ2-7, with D hard to call. The CDR3 contains 13 residues. The V gene lost 2 bases and the J gene lost 6 bases, with 11 bases spanning the gap. The germline CDR1 and CDR2 sequences are MGHDK and SYGVNS.

The chain is built from TRBV5-1 and TRBJ1-1, with 7 bases aligning to TRBD1. This CDR3 contains 16 residues. V gave up 7 bases and J gave up 0 bases; unmatched junction bases: 12. Germline V gene lookup returns CDR1 SGHRS and CDR2 YFSETQ. Here the CDR3 DNA reads TGCGCCAGCCGCGAGACAGGGCCAGGCATGAACACTGAAGCTTTCTTT. Protein sequence: CASRETGPGMNTEAFF.

V and J are TRBV7-9 and TRBJ2-2; D perhaps matches TRBD2 (5 bases). Trimming shortened V by 7 bases and J by 4 bases, and 19 bases separated the two germline ends. Germline CDR1 reads SEHNR; CDR2 reads FQNEAQ (reference sequence). This CDR3 is 16 amino acids long. The CDR3 DNA is TGTGCCAGCAATGGGAAGGGTAGCGAACGCACCGGGGAGCTGTTTTTT. This translates into CASNGKGSERTGELFF.

The V gene is TRBV23-1, the J gene TRBJ1-6; TRBD1 aligns across 7 bases. TRBV23-1 is marked as an open reading frame, function uncertain. There are 16 residues in the CDR3. V was pared by 3 bases and J by 4 bases, with 6 bases of the junction left unmatched. The CDR3 bases are TGCGCCAGCAGTCATTTAAACAGGGGATATAATTCACCCCTCCACTTT. Translating gives CASSHLNRGYNSPLHF.

The chain links TRBV7-8 to TRBJ1-1, with a weak D call TRBD1 (5 bases). V was cut by 5 bases and J by 8 bases, with 18 bases left in between. The germline V gene encodes CDR1 SGHVS and CDR2 FQNEAQ. The CDR3 is 14 residues long. CDR3 sequence reads: CASSTPRTRPEAFF. The CDR3 DNA is TGTGCCAGCAGCACCCCAAGGACAAGGCCCGAAGCTTTCTTT.

The chain joins TRBV10-1 to TRBJ1-1; D remains unclear. Trimming shortened V by 0 bases and J by 4 bases, and 6 bases separated the two germline ends. Germline CDR1 and CDR2: WNHNN and SYGVQD (reference sequence). The CDR3 sequence is 13 residues long. CDR3 sequence: CASSESSVTEAFF. CDR3 DNA: TGCGCCAGCAGTGAGTCCTCCGTCACTGAAGCTTTCTTT.

The genes are TRBV28 and TRBJ1-3; 7 bases align to TRBD1. From germline, CDR1 is MDHEN and CDR2 SYDVKM. After removal of 6 bases from V and 9 bases from J, the junction contained 8 bases not matched to a gene. This CDR3 contains 13 residues. For the CDR3, the DNA is TGTGCCAGCAGGGGGACAGCGGCGGTCACCATATATTTT. It codes for CASRGTAAVTIYF. Combining the CDR3 with reference TRBV28 and TRBJ1-3 gives the whole variable domain DVKVTQSSRYLVKRTGEKVFLECVQDMDHENMFWYRQDPGLGLRLIYFSYDVKMKEKGDIPEGYSVSREKKERFSLILESASTNQTSMYLCASRGTAAVTIYFGEGSWLTVV.

This clone was detected only once. The chain has TRBV7-9 and TRBJ2-5, with a possible D match to TRBD2 (7 bases). Germline values: CDR1 SEHNR, CDR2 FQNEAQ (reference sequence). V was clipped by 0 bases and J by 1 base, with 12 bases between them. The CDR3 spans 16 residues. The CDR3 here is CASSLALADSQETQYF. CDR3 nucleotides: TGTGCCAGCAGCTTAGCGCTAGCGGACAGCCAAGAGACCCAGTACTTC.

The count of this clone is one. The chain combines TRBV30 with TRBJ2-3; D is possibly TRBD1 (5 bases). This CDR3 contains 14 residues. The germline V and J ends were trimmed by 1 base and 1 base, with 9 bases remaining between them. Per the germline V gene, CDR1 is GTSNPN and CDR2 is SVGIG (reference sequence). The CDR3 is CAWSGGPGTDTQYF. For the CDR3, the DNA is TGTGCCTGGAGTGGGGGCCCGGGCACAGATACGCAGTATTTT.

This clone has more than one count but fewer than ten. DNA for the CDR3: TGTGCCAGCAGTGTGGACAGGGGTAATCAGCCCCAGCATTTT. This gives the protein CASSVDRGNQPQHF. The chain couples TRBV2 to TRBJ1-5, with TRBD1 matching over 9 bases. Per germline, CDR1 SNHLY and CDR2 FYNNEI. The CDR3 has 14 amino acids. The trim removed 4 bases at V and 4 bases at J, leaving 2 bases unmatched.

This rearrangement joins TRBV2 to TRBJ2-5; D might be TRBD2 (6 bases). Deletions cut 4 bases from V and 9 bases from J, with 18 bases between. The CDR3 covers 14 residues. Per the germline V gene, CDR1 is SNHLY and CDR2 is FYNNEI. The CDR3 sequence is CASSGERWTGAQYF. As DNA, the CDR3 is TGTGCCAGCAGTGGGGAGAGGTGGACGGGGGCCCAGTACTTC.

Only a few counts were recorded for this clone. V usage is TRBV6-5 and J usage is TRBJ1-1; 10 bases map to TRBD1. Germline V gene lookup returns CDR1 MNHEY and CDR2 SVGAGI. Trimming took 2 bases from V and 6 from J; bases not matched to a gene: 9. The length of the CDR3 is 16 residues. The chain's CDR3 is CASSYTGQGLRAEAFF. The CDR3 bases are TGTGCCAGCAGTTACACGGGACAGGGGCTAAGGGCTGAAGCTTTCTTT.